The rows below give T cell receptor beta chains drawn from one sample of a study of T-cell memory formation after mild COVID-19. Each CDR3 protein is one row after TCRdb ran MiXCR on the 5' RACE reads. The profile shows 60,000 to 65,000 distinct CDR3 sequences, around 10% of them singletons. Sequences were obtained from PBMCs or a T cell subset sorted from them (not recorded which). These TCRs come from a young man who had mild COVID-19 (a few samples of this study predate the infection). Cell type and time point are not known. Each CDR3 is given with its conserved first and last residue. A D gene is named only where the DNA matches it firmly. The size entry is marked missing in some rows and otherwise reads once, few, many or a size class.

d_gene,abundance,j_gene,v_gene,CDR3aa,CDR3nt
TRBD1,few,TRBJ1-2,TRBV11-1,CASSFSGTANYGYTF,TGTGCCAGCAGCTTCTCAGGGACAGCTAACTATGGCTACACCTTC
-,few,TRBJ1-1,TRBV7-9,CASSLLNTEAFF,TGTGCCAGCAGCTTACTGAACACTGAAGCTTTCTTT
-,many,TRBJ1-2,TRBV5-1,CASSLTANYGYTF,TGCGCCAGCAGCTTGACAGCTAACTATGGCTACACCTTC
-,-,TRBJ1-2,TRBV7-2,CASILVGGGYGYTF,TGTGCCAGCATACTAGTCGGGGGTGGCTATGGCTACACCTTC
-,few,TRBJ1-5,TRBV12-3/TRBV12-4,CASSSGRVGQPQHF,TGTGCCAGCAGTTCGGGAAGGGTAGGCCAGCCCCAGCATTTT
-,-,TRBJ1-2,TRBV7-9,CASSPDSASYGYTF,TGTGCCAGCAGCCCCGACAGCGCATCTTATGGCTACACCTTC
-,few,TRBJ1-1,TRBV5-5,CASSLAGGGTEAFF,TGTGCCAGCAGCTTGGCCGGGGGAGGCACTGAAGCTTTCTTT
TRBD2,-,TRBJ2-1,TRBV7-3,CASSLPLASGGEQFF,TGTGCCAGCAGCTTACCCCTCGCCAGCGGGGGGGAGCAGTTCTTC
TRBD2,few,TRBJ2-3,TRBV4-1,CASSSEGSGGPTDTQYF,TGCGCCAGCAGCTCAGAGGGTAGCGGGGGGCCCACAGATACGCAGTATTTT
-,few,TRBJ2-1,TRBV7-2,CASSFGVGGEQFF,TGTGCCAGCAGCTTCGGGGTTGGTGGTGAGCAGTTCTTC
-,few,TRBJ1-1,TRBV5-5,CASSTAAEGYTEAFF,TGTGCCAGCAGCACCGCGGCAGAGGGATACACTGAAGCTTTCTTT
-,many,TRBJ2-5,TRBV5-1,CASAEQGDQETQYF,TGCGCCAGCGCAGAACAGGGAGACCAAGAGACCCAGTACTTC
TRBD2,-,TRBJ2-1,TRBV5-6,CASSLTGLAGGGNEQFF,TGTGCCAGCAGCTTGACGGGACTAGCGGGGGGCGGCAATGAGCAGTTCTTC
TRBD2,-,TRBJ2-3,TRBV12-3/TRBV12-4,CASRPRWAGDTDTQYF,TGTGCCAGCAGACCCCGTTGGGCGGGAGACACAGATACGCAGTATTTT
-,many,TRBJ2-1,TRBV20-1,CSANDGGPLNEQFF,TGCAGTGCTAACGATGGTGGTCCCCTAAATGAGCAGTTCTTC
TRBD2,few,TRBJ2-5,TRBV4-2,CASSQRVAGLKYF,TGTGCCAGCAGCCAAAGGGTAGCGGGCCTTAAGTACTTC
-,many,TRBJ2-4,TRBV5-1,CASSLGVRSLNIQYF,TGCGCCAGCAGCTTGGGAGTTAGGTCCTTAAACATTCAGTACTTC
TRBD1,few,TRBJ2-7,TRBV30,CAWSEDRYEQYF,TGTGCCTGGAGCGAGGACAGGTACGAGCAGTACTTC
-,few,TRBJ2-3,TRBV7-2,CASSSSTATDTQYF,TGTGCCAGCAGCTCTTCGACAGCCACAGATACGCAGTATTTT
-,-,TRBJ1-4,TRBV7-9,CASSFLGQENEKLFF,TGTGCCAGCAGCTTCTTGGGACAAGAAAACGAAAAACTGTTTTTT
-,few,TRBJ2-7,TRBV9,CASSFSQGPYEQYF,TGTGCCAGCAGTTTTTCTCAGGGCCCCTACGAGCAGTACTTC
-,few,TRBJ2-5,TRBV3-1,CASSQPLAETQYF,TGTGCCAGCAGCCAACCCTTAGCGGAGACCCAGTACTTC
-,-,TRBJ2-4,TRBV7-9,CASSPRTPSGYIQYF,TGTGCCAGCAGCCCGAGGACACCATCGGGGTACATTCAGTACTTC
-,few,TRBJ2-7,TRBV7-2,CASSHRVMDYEQYF,TGTGCCAGCAGCCACAGGGTTATGGACTACGAGCAGTACTTC
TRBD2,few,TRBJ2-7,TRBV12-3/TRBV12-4,CASSQRLAGEQYF,TGTGCCAGCAGTCAGAGACTAGCGGGCGAGCAGTACTTC
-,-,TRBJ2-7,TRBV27,CASSLLRGAHEQYF,TGTGCCAGCAGTTTATTACGAGGAGCCCACGAGCAGTACTTC
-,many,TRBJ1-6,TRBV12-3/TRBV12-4,CASKRREVFNSPLHF,TGTGCCAGCAAACGCAGGGAAGTGTTTAATTCACCCCTCCACTTT
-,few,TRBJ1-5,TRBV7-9,CASSLDQGRPQHF,TGTGCCAGCAGCTTAGATCAGGGGCGGCCCCAGCATTTT
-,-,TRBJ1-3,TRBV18,CASLRGNTIYF,TGTGCCAGCTTACGAGGAAACACCATATATTTT
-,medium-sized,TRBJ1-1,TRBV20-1,CSAIETNTEAFF,TGCAGTGCTATAGAGACGAACACTGAAGCTTTCTTT
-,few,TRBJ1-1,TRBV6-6,CASSYSTGSNTEAFF,TGTGCCAGCAGTTACTCAACAGGGTCAAACACTGAAGCTTTCTTT
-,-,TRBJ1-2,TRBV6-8,CASSVYGYTF,TGTGCCAGCAGCGTATATGGCTACACCTTC
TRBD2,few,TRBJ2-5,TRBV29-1,CSVGSLAGETQYF,TGCAGCGTTGGGTCACTAGCGGGAGAGACCCAGTACTTC
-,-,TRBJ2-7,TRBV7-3,CASRSGPGEQYF,TGTGCCAGCAGGAGCGGACCCGGGGAGCAGTACTTC
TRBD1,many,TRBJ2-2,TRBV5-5,CASRGQTAGGELFF,TGTGCCAGCAGGGGACAGACCGCAGGCGGGGAGCTGTTTTTT
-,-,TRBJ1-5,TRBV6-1,CASSEAPRDQPQHF,TGTGCCAGCAGTGAAGCGCCTAGGGATCAGCCCCAGCATTTT
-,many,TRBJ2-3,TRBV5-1,CASSLSTDTQYF,TGTGCCAGCAGCTTGAGCACAGATACGCAGTATTTT
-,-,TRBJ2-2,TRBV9,CASTPSRLQNTGELFF,TGTGCCAGCACCCCCTCGCGATTACAGAACACCGGGGAGCTGTTTTTT
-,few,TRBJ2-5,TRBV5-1,CASSLGAAIQETQYF,TGCGCCAGCAGCTTGGGGGCAGCCATCCAAGAGACCCAGTACTTC
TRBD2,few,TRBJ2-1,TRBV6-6,CASSYSPPSGVYNEQFF,TGTGCCAGCAGTTACTCTCCTCCTAGCGGGGTGTACAATGAGCAGTTCTTC
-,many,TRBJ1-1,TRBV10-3,CAIQTDGSEAFF,TGTGCCATCCAGACGGATGGGTCTGAAGCTTTCTTT
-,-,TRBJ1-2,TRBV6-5,CASRQDSNYGYTF,TGTGCCAGCAGACAGGATTCTAACTATGGCTACACCTTC
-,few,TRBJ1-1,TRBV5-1,CASREDRTLNTEAFF,TGCGCCAGCAGAGAGGACAGAACCTTGAACACTGAAGCTTTCTTT
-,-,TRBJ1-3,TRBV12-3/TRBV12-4,CASSLGPGSSGNTIYF,TGTGCCAGCAGTTTAGGTCCGGGGAGCTCTGGAAACACCATATATTTT
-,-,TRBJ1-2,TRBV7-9,CASSLARRGGDGYTF,TGTGCCAGCAGCTTAGCGCGGAGGGGAGGTGACGGCTACACCTTC